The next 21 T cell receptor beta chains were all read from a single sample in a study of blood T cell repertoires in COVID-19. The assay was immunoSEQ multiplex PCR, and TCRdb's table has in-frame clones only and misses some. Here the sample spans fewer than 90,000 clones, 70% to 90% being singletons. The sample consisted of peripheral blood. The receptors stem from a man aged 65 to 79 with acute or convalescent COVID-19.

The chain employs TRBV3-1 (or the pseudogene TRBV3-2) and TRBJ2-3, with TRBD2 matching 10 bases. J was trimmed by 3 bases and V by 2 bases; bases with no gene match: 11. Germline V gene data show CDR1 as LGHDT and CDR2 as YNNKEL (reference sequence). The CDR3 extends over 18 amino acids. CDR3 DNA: TGTGCCAGCAGCCAACCTCCCCCGGGACTAGCGAAAACAGATACGCAGTATTTT. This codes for CASSQPPPGLAKTDTQYF.

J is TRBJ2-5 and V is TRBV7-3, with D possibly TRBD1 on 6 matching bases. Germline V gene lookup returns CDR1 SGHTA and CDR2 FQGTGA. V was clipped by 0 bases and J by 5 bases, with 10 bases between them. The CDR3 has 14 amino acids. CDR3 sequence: CASSLTATGETQYF. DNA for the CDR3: TGTGCCAGCAGCTTAACGGCAACAGGGGAGACCCAGTACTTC.

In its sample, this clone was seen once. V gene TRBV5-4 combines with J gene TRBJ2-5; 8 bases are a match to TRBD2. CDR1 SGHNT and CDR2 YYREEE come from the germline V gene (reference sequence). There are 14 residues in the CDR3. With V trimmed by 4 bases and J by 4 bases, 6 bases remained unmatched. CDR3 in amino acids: CASSLGTRLETQYF. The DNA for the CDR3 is TGTGCCAGCAGCCTCGGGACTAGACTAGAGACCCAGTACTTC.

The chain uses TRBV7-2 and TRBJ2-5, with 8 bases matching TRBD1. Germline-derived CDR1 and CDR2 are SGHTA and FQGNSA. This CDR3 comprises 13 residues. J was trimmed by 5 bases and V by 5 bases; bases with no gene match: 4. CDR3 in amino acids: CASSRTGWETQYF. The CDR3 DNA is TGTGCCAGCAGCCGGACAGGGTGGGAGACCCAGTACTTC.

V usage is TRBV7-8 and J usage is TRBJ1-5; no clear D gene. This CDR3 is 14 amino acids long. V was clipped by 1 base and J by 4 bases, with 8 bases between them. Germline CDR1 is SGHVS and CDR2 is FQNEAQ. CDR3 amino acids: CASSLVEGNQPQHF. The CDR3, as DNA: TGTGCCAGCAGCTTAGTGGAGGGTAATCAGCCCCAGCATTTT.

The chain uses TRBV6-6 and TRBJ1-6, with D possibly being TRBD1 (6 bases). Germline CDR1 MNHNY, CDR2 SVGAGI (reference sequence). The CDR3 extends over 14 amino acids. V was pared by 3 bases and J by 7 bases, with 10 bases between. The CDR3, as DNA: TGTGCCAGCAGTTATCGGGGGGCCAATTCACCCCTCCACTTT. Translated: CASSYRGANSPLHF.

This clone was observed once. This chain's CDR3 is CASSLAPNYGYTF. The CDR3 DNA sequence: TGCGCCAGCAGCTTGGCTCCGAACTATGGCTACACCTTC. The chain is built from TRBV5-1 and TRBJ1-2; no clear D. Trimming removed 0 bases at V and 2 bases at J, with 5 bases between. The V gene's germline CDR1 is SGHRS and CDR2 YFSETQ. The CDR3 sequence is 13 residues long.

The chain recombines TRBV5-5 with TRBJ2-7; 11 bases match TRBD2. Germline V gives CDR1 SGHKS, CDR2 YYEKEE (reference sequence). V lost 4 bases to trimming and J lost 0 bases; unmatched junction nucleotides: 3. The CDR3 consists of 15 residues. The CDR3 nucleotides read TGTGCCAGCAGCCCGGGACTAGCGGCCTCCTACGAGCAGTACTTC. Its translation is CASSPGLAASYEQYF.

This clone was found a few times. The CDR3 here is CASSLGQGGRDTQYF. CDR3 bases: TGTGCCAGCAGCTTGGGACAGGGGGGTCGAGATACGCAGTATTTT. J is TRBJ2-3 and V is TRBV7-6; TRBD1 matches at 11 bases. V was pared by 3 bases and J by 5 bases, with 4 bases of the junction left unmatched. This CDR3 spans 15 amino acids. Germline V gene sequence: CDR1 SGHVS, CDR2 FNYEAQ.

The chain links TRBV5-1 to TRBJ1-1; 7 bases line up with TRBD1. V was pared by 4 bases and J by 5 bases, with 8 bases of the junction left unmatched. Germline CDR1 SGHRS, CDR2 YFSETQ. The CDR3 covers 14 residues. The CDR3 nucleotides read TGCGCCAGCAGCCTAGACAGGGTGTGGACTGAAGCTTTCTTT. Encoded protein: CASSLDRVWTEAFF.

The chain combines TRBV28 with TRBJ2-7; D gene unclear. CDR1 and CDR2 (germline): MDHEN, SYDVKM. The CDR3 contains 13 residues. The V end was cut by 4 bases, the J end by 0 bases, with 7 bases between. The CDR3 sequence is CASSSSSSYEQYF. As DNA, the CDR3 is TGTGCCAGCAGTTCCTCCAGCTCCTACGAGCAGTACTTC.

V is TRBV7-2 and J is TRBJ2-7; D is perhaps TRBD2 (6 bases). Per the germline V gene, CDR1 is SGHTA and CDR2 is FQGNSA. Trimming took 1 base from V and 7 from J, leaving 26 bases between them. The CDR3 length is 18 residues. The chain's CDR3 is CASSLEGRGTGAVKEQYF. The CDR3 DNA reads TGTGCCAGCAGCTTAGAAGGTCGGGGTACGGGAGCTGTGAAGGAGCAGTACTTC.

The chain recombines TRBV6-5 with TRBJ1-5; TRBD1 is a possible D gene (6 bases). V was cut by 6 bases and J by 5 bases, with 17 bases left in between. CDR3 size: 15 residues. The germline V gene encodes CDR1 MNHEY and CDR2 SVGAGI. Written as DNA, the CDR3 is TGTGCCAGCAGGGGGGGCAGCGGGGCCTATCAGCCCCAGCATTTT. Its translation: CASRGGSGAYQPQHF.

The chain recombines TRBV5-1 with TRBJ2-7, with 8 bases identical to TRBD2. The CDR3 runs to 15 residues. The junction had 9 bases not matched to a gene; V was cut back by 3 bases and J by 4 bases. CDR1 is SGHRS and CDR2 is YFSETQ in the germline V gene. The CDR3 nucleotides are TGCGCCAGCAGCTCCACCGGGACTAGTGGGTACGAGCAGTACTTC. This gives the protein CASSSTGTSGYEQYF.

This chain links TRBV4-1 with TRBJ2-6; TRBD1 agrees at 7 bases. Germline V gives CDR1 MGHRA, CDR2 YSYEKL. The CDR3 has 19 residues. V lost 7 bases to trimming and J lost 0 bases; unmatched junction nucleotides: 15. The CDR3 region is CASTPPAKGARSGANVLTF. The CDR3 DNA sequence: TGCGCCAGCACCCCCCCGGCGAAGGGGGCTCGCTCTGGGGCCAACGTCCTGACTTTC.

CDR3 loop: CASSPTGGSYEQYF. In DNA, the CDR3 is TGTGCCAGCAGTCCCACAGGGGGGTCCTACGAGCAGTACTTC. This chain joins TRBV6-5 and TRBJ2-7; TRBD1 matches 8 bases. CDR1 is MNHEY and CDR2 is SVGAGI in the germline V gene. The CDR3 extends over 14 amino acids. Trimming at V came to 5 bases and at J to 1 base, leaving 4 bases not matched to a gene.

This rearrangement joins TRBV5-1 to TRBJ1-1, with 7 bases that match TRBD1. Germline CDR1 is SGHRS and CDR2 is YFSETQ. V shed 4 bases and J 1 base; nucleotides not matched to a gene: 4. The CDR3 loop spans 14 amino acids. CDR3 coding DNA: TGCGCCAGCAGCCCCTGGACAGGGAACACTGAAGCTTTCTTT. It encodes CASSPWTGNTEAFF. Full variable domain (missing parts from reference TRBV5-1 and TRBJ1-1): KAGVTQTPRYLIKTRGQQVTLSCSPISGHRSVSWYQQTPGQGLQFLFEYFSETQRNKGNFPGRFSGRQFSNSRSEMNVSTLELGDSALYLCASSPWTGNTEAFFGQGTRLTVV.

CDR3 nucleotide sequence: TGTGCCAGTAGTATAGCTCAGGGGATGGGGTACGAGCAGTACTTC. Residues: CASSIAQGMGYEQYF. The chain recombines TRBV19 with TRBJ2-7; perhaps TRBD1 as D (6 bases). CDR1 is LNHDA and CDR2 is SQIVND in the germline V gene (reference sequence). The length of the CDR3 is 15 residues. The germline V and J ends were trimmed by 1 base and 4 bases, with 14 bases remaining between them.

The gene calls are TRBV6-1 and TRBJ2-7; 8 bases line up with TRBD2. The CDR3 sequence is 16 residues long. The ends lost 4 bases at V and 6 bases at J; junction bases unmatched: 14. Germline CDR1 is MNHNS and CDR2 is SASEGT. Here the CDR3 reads CASSALTAGAGSEQYF. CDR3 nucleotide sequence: TGTGCCAGCAGTGCTCTTACAGCGGGAGCTGGTTCCGAGCAGTACTTC.

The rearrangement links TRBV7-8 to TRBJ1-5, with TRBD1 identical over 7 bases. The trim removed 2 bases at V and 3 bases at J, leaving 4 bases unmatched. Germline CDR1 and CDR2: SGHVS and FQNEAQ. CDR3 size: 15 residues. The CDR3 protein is CASSLLGTVNQPQHF. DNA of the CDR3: TGTGCCAGCAGCTTACTGGGGACAGTCAATCAGCCCCAGCATTTT. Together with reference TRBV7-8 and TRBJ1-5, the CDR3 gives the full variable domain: GAGVSQSPRYKVAKRGQDVALRCDPISGHVSLFWYQQALGQGPEFLTYFQNEAQLDKSGLPSDRFFAERPEGSVSTLKIQRTQQEDSAVYLCASSLLGTVNQPQHFGDGTRLSIL.

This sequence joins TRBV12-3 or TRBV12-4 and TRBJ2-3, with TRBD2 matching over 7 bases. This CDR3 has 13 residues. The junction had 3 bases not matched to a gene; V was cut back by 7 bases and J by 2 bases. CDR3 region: CASTGDYTDTQYF. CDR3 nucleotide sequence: TGTGCCAGCACCGGGGACTACACAGATACGCAGTATTTT.